This T cell receptor (beta chain) was sequenced in a study of early T cells in non-severe SARS-CoV-2 infection. The overall study: Whole-blood bulk RNA, unsorted, was sequenced, and chains were unpaired.

This clonotype occurred many times. CDR3 length: 13 amino acids. Trimming removed 6 bases from V and 6 bases from J; junction bases left unmatched: 6. Unique molecular identifier tags were affixed to discrete cDNA molecules. Using its own MiXCR run on the 5' RACE reads, TCRdb lists one record per CDR3 protein. The repertoire holds roughly 38,000 distinct CDR3 sequences, with approximately 5.8% as singletons. This clonotype was obtained from an adult who was a healthcare worker with PCR-confirmed SARS-CoV-2 infection or an uninfected control (not recorded which). The rearrangement links TRBV12-3 or TRBV12-4 to TRBJ2-7, with TRBD2 matching over 9 bases. Sequenced: whole blood. The CDR3 nucleotides read TGTGCCAGCAGGATTAGCGGGGGTGTCGAGCAGTACTTC. Protein sequence: CASRISGGVEQYF.